A single sample is the source of the 11 T cell receptor beta chains below, sequenced in a study of T-cell reconstitution after alpha-beta-depleted transplantation in children. Preparation of the TCRbeta library involved a method that used unique molecular identifiers. TCRdb reanalysed the PCR reads using MiXCR and keeps one entry per CDR3 protein. The table lists a few hundred thousand distinct CDR3 sequences, around 10% of them singletons, with roughly 2.5% in the top ten. Specimen: PBMCs from the stem cell graft donor, collected from the stem cell graft. These receptors all stem from a human donor who donated a stem cell graft to a child with acute lymphoblastic leukemia.

This clonotype was counted ten times or more. The J gene is TRBJ2-1, the V gene TRBV12-3 or TRBV12-4, with D possibly TRBD2 on 5 matching bases. The V end was cut by 1 base, the J end by 5 bases, with 15 bases between. The CDR3 consists of 16 residues. CDR3 loop: CASSLVSGWNDNEQFF. The CDR3 region has the DNA TGTGCCAGCAGTTTAGTCTCGGGGTGGAATGACAATGAGCAGTTCTTC.

The genes are TRBV20-1 and TRBJ1-5; D not resolved. V was shortened by 4 bases and J by 4 bases, with 8 bases between the two germline ends. The germline CDR1 and CDR2 sequences are DFQATT and SNEGSKA (reference sequence). The CDR3 extends over 12 amino acids. The CDR3 nucleotides are TGCAGTGCTAAGGCCACTAATCAGCCCCAGCATTTT. Its protein product is CSAKATNQPQHF.

This chain links TRBV7-9 with TRBJ2-7; tentatively, D is TRBD1 or TRBD2 (5 bases each). This CDR3 contains 14 residues. Germline loops: CDR1 SEHNR, CDR2 FQNEAQ (reference sequence). The V and J ends lost 5 bases and 4 bases respectively, with 15 bases between them. The CDR3 sequence: CASSPGTDLYEQYF. The CDR3 DNA reads as TGTGCCAGCAGCCCCGGGACGGACCTTTACGAGCAGTACTTC.

The chain carries TRBV15 and TRBJ2-7; D perhaps matches TRBD2 (5 bases). Germline-derived CDR1 and CDR2 are LNHNV and YYDKDF (reference sequence). The CDR3 runs to 17 residues. Trimming left V 4 bases short and J 0 bases short, with 19 bases between. Here the CDR3 DNA reads TGTGCCACCAGCATCGGGCTGACTGGTGGGAGCTCCTACGAGCAGTACTTC. Protein sequence: CATSIGLTGGSSYEQYF. Full variable domain (remainder filled in from reference TRBV15 and TRBJ2-7): DAMVIQNPRYQVTQFGKPVTLSCSQTLNHNVMYWYQQKSSQAPKLLFHYYDKDFNNEADTPDNFQSRRPNTSFCFLDIRSPGLGDTAMYLCATSIGLTGGSSYEQYFGPGTRLTVT.

This clonotype has a count of ten or more. The rearrangement links TRBV5-1 to TRBJ2-1, with D possibly TRBD2 on 6 matching bases. V lost 3 bases and J 6 bases, leaving 16 bases between the germline ends. CDR1 and CDR2 from the germline V gene are SGHRS and YFSETQ. CDR3 size: 15 residues. The CDR3 sequence is CASSSGVEPGNEQFF. The CDR3 DNA reads as TGCGCCAGCAGCTCGGGGGTGGAACCTGGCAATGAGCAGTTCTTC.

At least ten counts were recorded for this clonotype. The V call is TRBV28, the J call TRBJ1-2, with D unclear. Germline CDR1 reads MDHEN; CDR2 reads SYDVKM. This CDR3 is 14 amino acids long. The V end lost 5 bases, the J end lost 6 bases, and 16 bases lay between the germline ends. The CDR3 DNA reads TGTGCCAGCAGTCACTCCCGCGGGGTGAATGGCTACACCTTC. Its translation: CASSHSRGVNGYTF.

Only a few counts were recorded for this clonotype. The V gene is TRBV12-3 or TRBV12-4, the J gene TRBJ2-3; TRBD2 agrees at 9 bases. This CDR3 has 17 residues. V lost 5 bases to trimming and J lost 2 bases; unmatched junction nucleotides: 11. In DNA form, the CDR3 reads TGTGCCAGCAGTCCCCCTGGTAGCGGGAGTGTCACAGATACGCAGTATTTT. Translation gives CASSPPGSGSVTDTQYF.

The chain recombines TRBV5-1 with TRBJ2-3; no reliable D call. The V end lost 0 bases, the J end lost 1 base, and 12 bases lay between the germline ends. The CDR3 consists of 16 residues. Germline-derived CDR1 and CDR2 are SGHRS and YFSETQ. The DNA of the CDR3 is TGCGCCAGCAGCTTGGTTATTAGCAGTGGCACAGATACGCAGTATTTT. This encodes CASSLVISSGTDTQYF.

This clonotype was detected only once. A read error may explain this, as a much larger clone is one base away. The genes are TRBV7-8 and TRBJ2-7; no definite D call. CDR1 SGHVS and CDR2 FQNEAQ come from the germline V gene. Trimming pared 4 bases from V and 5 bases from J, leaving 18 bases between. This CDR3 contains 15 residues. CDR3 sequence: CASSSVRLGPHEQYF. In DNA, the CDR3 is TGTGCCAGCAGCTCAGTTCGGCTCGGGCCCCACGAGCAGTACTTC.

Only a few counts were recorded for this clonotype. V is TRBV30 and J is TRBJ1-2; maybe TRBD1 (6 bases). This CDR3 is 13 amino acids long. V lost 5 bases and J 4 bases, leaving 14 bases between the germline ends. Germline V gives CDR1 GTSNPN, CDR2 SVGIG (reference sequence). The CDR3 DNA reads TGTGCCTGGGAGAGGACAGCAGCCTATGGCTACACCTTC. This translates into CAWERTAAYGYTF.

This clonotype was observed a handful of times. As DNA, the CDR3 is TGCAGTGCTAGTTACTATGAGGGCACAGATACGCAGTATTTT. As protein: CSASYYEGTDTQYF. The chain is built from TRBV20-1 and TRBJ2-3; D unresolved. From germline, CDR1 is DFQATT and CDR2 SNEGSKA (reference sequence). This CDR3 is built from 14 residues. V lost 3 bases and J 1 base, leaving 11 bases between the germline ends.